These 32 T cell receptor beta chains came from one sample sequenced in a study of blood T cell repertoires in COVID-19. Using immunoSEQ multiplex PCR, the repertoire was profiled, and TCRdb retains in-frame clones only, with some absent. The table lists around 260,000 clones, 91% of them singletons. The material sequenced was peripheral blood. Receptor source: a person aged 18-29 years with COVID-19, enrolled during active disease.

DNA for the CDR3: TGTGCCAGCAGTTTAGCACGAACAAGTGGCTACACCTTC. This codes for CASSLARTSGYTF. This chain joins TRBV27 and TRBJ1-2, with D unclear. Germline CDR1 reads MNHEY; CDR2 reads SMNVEV (reference sequence). Trimming cost V 2 bases and J 7 bases, with 11 bases left between them. CDR3 size: 13 residues.

A single count supports this clone. The chain employs TRBV13 and TRBJ2-3; TRBD2 aligns across 10 bases. The germline CDR1 and CDR2 sequences are PRHDT and FYEKMQ (reference sequence). CDR3 length: 17 residues. V was pared by 0 bases and J by 7 bases, with 10 bases of the junction left unmatched. As DNA, the CDR3 is TGTGCCAGCAGCTTAGGGGCCCTAGCGGGAGTGATTAATACGCAGTATTTT. Amino acid sequence: CASSLGALAGVINTQYF.

In DNA, the CDR3 is TGTGCCAGCAGCCCCGGACAGGGGACATTCGACGAGCAGTACTTC. Protein sequence: CASSPGQGTFDEQYF. The chain uses TRBV5-8 and TRBJ2-7, with TRBD1 matching over 9 bases. Germline V gene lookup returns CDR1 SGHTS and CDR2 YDEGEE. This CDR3 contains 15 residues. Trimming cost V 4 bases and J 5 bases; bases outside gene matches: 10. Full variable domain (rest looked up from reference TRBV5-8 and TRBJ2-7): EAGVTQSPTHLIKTRGQQATLRCSPISGHTSVYWYQQALGLGLQFLLWYDEGEERNRGNFPPRFSGRQFPNYSSELNVNALELEDSALYLCASSPGQGTFDEQYFGPGTRLTVT.

This clone was recorded only once. The genes are TRBV5-4 and TRBJ2-5; 7 bases line up with TRBD2. The trim removed 4 bases at V and 5 bases at J, leaving 5 bases unmatched. Germline-derived CDR1 and CDR2 are SGHNT and YYREEE (reference sequence). This CDR3 is 13 amino acids long. CDR3 protein: CASSRTSAETQYF. DNA for the CDR3: TGTGCCAGCAGCCGGACTAGTGCCGAGACCCAGTACTTC.

This chain connects TRBV6-1 to TRBJ2-7; no definite D call. V lost 2 bases to trimming and J lost 3 bases, with 11 bases between them. Germline CDR1 is MNHNS and CDR2 is SASEGT. There are 14 residues in the CDR3. CDR3 nucleotide sequence: TGTGCCAGCAGTGAATATGGTCAGAACTACGAGCAGTACTTC. Protein: CASSEYGQNYEQYF.

This chain joins TRBV4-1 and TRBJ2-2; D gene uncertain. The CDR3 is 16 residues long. V lost 0 bases to trimming and J lost 4 bases, with 12 bases between them. CDR1 and CDR2 (germline): MGHRA, YSYEKL. The CDR3 DNA reads as TGCGCCAGCAGCCAAGATCTACGATCCGGCACCGGGGAGCTGTTTTTT. Amino acid sequence: CASSQDLRSGTGELFF.

The rearrangement joins TRBV3-1 (or the pseudogene TRBV3-2) to TRBJ2-7, with 15 nucleotides matching TRBD2. This CDR3 is built from 14 residues. Germline V gene lookup returns CDR1 LGHDT and CDR2 YNNKEL (reference sequence). V lost 6 bases and J lost 6; bases outside the gene matches: 3. The CDR3 region is CASRGTSGRSEQYF. The CDR3 nucleotides read TGTGCCAGCAGAGGGACTAGCGGGAGGTCCGAGCAGTACTTC.

V and J are TRBV5-1 and TRBJ2-3; TRBD1 agrees at 8 bases. This CDR3 spans 15 amino acids. CDR1 is SGHRS, CDR2 YFSETQ, per germline. The ends lost 2 bases at V and 2 bases at J; junction bases unmatched: 4. Here the CDR3 DNA reads TGCGCCAGCAGCTTAAGGACAGGGAACACAGATACGCAGTATTTT. It is translated as CASSLRTGNTDTQYF.

This clone was seen once. The rearrangement uses TRBV7-9 and TRBJ2-1; 9 bases agree with TRBD1. CDR1 is SEHNR, CDR2 FQNEAQ, per germline (reference sequence). V was clipped by 6 bases and J by 7 bases; unmatched bases: 10. This CDR3 region has 15 residues. CDR3 sequence (DNA): TGTGCCAGCAGGTCCGGGACAGGGAATTTTAATGAGCAGTTCTTC. Protein: CASRSGTGNFNEQFF.

The chain links TRBV15 to TRBJ2-3, with 8 bases fitting TRBD2. V shed 8 bases, J shed 2 bases, and the junction held 12 bases outside the gene matches. The CDR3 is 16 amino acids. CDR1 is LNHNV, CDR2 YYDKDF, per germline (reference sequence). CDR3 amino acids: CATQPGRVGYTDTQYF. In DNA form, the CDR3 reads TGTGCCACCCAACCCGGGAGGGTTGGTTACACAGATACGCAGTATTTT.

The rearrangement uses TRBV9 and TRBJ1-2, with D tentatively TRBD1 (6 bases). Between the trimmed V and J ends, which lost 0 bases and 5 bases, there was a span of 11 bases. This CDR3 is 14 amino acids long. The germline V gene has CDR1 SGDLS and CDR2 YYNGEE. The CDR3, as DNA: TGTGCCAGCAGCGTAGAGGGGGATGGGTATGGCTACACCTTC. Translating gives CASSVEGDGYGYTF.

This clone was observed once. The rearrangement links TRBV9 to TRBJ2-1; 8 bases fit TRBD2. Germline loops: CDR1 SGDLS, CDR2 YYNGEE. The CDR3 contains 13 residues. V gave up 4 bases and J gave up 10 bases; unmatched junction bases: 7. The CDR3 DNA is TGTGCCAGCAGCTCCAGCGGGGGCGGCGAGCAGTTCTTC. Translation gives CASSSSGGGEQFF. The complete variable domain, with remaining parts taken from reference TRBV9 and TRBJ2-1, reads DSGVTQTPKHLITATGQRVTLRCSPRSGDLSVYWYQQSLDQGLQFLIQYYNGEERAKGNILERFSAQQFPDLHSELNLSSLELGDSALYFCASSSSGGGEQFFGPGTRLTVL.

The chain recombines TRBV6-5 with TRBJ1-2; 9 positions match TRBD1. Germline loops: CDR1 MNHEY, CDR2 SVGAGI. The CDR3 sequence is 14 residues long. V gave up 8 bases and J gave up 2 bases; unmatched junction bases: 6. CDR3 coding DNA: TGTGCCAGCGGGACAGGGCCTACAAACTATGGCTACACCTTC. Amino acids: CASGTGPTNYGYTF.

The chain employs TRBV19 and TRBJ1-3, with D tentatively TRBD1 (6 bases). The germline V gene encodes CDR1 LNHDA and CDR2 SQIVND (reference sequence). The germline V and J ends were trimmed by 3 bases and 4 bases, with 13 bases remaining between them. The CDR3 has 15 amino acids. CDR3 coding DNA: TGTGCCAGTAGTATTTTCCAGGGGAAAGGAAACACCATATATTTT. Amino acids: CASSIFQGKGNTIYF.

The chain couples TRBV24-1 to TRBJ1-2, with D unclear. There are 11 residues in the CDR3. Germline assignment: CDR1 KGHDR and CDR2 SFDVKD. The V end was cut by 4 bases, the J end by 8 bases, with 7 bases between. The CDR3 is CATSDLGGYTF. In nucleotides, the CDR3 is TGTGCCACCAGTGACCTCGGGGGCTACACCTTC.

The chain joins TRBV28 to TRBJ2-7; no clear D. The CDR3 spans 12 residues. V lost 1 base to trimming and J lost 4 bases, with 5 bases between them. CDR1 is MDHEN, CDR2 SYDVKM, per germline. The CDR3 sequence is CASSLSLYEQYF. The CDR3, as DNA: TGTGCCAGCAGTTTATCCCTATACGAGCAGTACTTC.

The chain joins TRBV3-1 (or the pseudogene TRBV3-2) to TRBJ2-1, with a tentative D call TRBD1 (5 bases). CDR3 length: 16 residues. V lost 2 bases to trimming and J lost 4 bases, with 15 bases between them. Germline CDR1 LGHDT, CDR2 YNNKEL (reference sequence). Written as DNA, the CDR3 is TGTGCCAGCAGCCAATTAGAGACAGAAGGTTACAATGAGCAGTTCTTC. Its protein is CASSQLETEGYNEQFF.

The CDR3 protein is CASSSPQAGGFYTQYF. For the CDR3, the DNA is TGTGCCAGCAGTTCTCCCCAGGCGGGAGGCTTCTATACGCAGTATTTT. The J gene is TRBJ2-3, the V gene TRBV6-2 or TRBV6-3; 8 bases agree with TRBD2. Germline CDR1 is MNHEY and CDR2 is SVGEGT. Trimming removed 4 bases from V and 7 bases from J; junction bases left unmatched: 13. The CDR3 has 16 amino acids.

The chain has TRBV9 and TRBJ2-2; D ambiguous. The V gene lost 0 bases and the J gene lost 7 bases, with 7 bases spanning the gap. This CDR3 is 13 amino acids long. Germline V gene lookup returns CDR1 SGDLS and CDR2 YYNGEE. CDR3 protein: CASSVATIGELFF. CDR3 DNA sequence: TGTGCCAGCAGCGTAGCTACTATCGGGGAGCTGTTTTTT.

The rearrangement links TRBV4-3 to TRBJ2-2; TRBD2 matches 12 bases. The CDR3 covers 18 residues. Trimming at V came to 0 bases and at J to 6 bases, leaving 8 bases not matched to a gene. CDR1 and CDR2 (germline): LGHNA, YSLEER. The DNA of the CDR3 is TGCGCCAGCAGCCAAGATCGGAGACTAGCGGGAGTACCCGGGGAGCTGTTTTTT. As protein: CASSQDRRLAGVPGELFF.

V usage is TRBV2 and J usage is TRBJ2-1; TRBD1 might be the D (5 bases). Germline assignment: CDR1 SNHLY and CDR2 FYNNEI. The CDR3 is made up of 13 amino acids. V lost 7 bases to trimming and J lost 4 bases, with 11 bases between them. In nucleotides, the CDR3 is TGTGCCAGCATGCAGGGATTTTACAATGAGCAGTTCTTC. It encodes CASMQGFYNEQFF.

The chain is built from TRBV3-1 (or the pseudogene TRBV3-2) and TRBJ1-3; TRBD1 might be the D (6 bases). CDR1 and CDR2 (germline): LGHDT, YNNKEL (reference sequence). V was pared by 6 bases and J by 2 bases, with 11 bases between. CDR3 size: 14 residues. CDR3: CASSPQGPGNTIYF. The CDR3 DNA reads as TGTGCCAGCAGTCCACAGGGTCCTGGAAACACCATATATTTT.

The chain recombines TRBV6-5 with TRBJ2-2; a weak D match, TRBD1 (6 bases). Germline V lookup: CDR1 MNHEY, CDR2 SVGAGI. The CDR3 contains 14 residues. Trimming shortened V by 4 bases and J by 3 bases, and 9 bases separated the two germline ends. The CDR3 DNA follows: TGTGCCAGCAGTTCTTGGACAGACACCGGGGAGCTGTTTTTT. It is translated as CASSSWTDTGELFF.

The CDR3 sequence is CASSVTSGSYEQYF. The CDR3 coding sequence is TGTGCCAGCAGCGTGACTAGCGGGAGCTACGAGCAGTACTTC. V gene TRBV28 combines with J gene TRBJ2-7, with 12 bases matching TRBD2. The germline V gene has CDR1 MDHEN and CDR2 SYDVKM. Unmatched junction bases numbered 3, after V lost 6 bases and J lost 3 bases. This CDR3 spans 14 amino acids.

The CDR3 spells CASMDRSWTELTDTQYF. The CDR3 bases are TGTGCCAGCATGGACAGATCGTGGACAGAGCTCACAGATACGCAGTATTTT. The chain uses TRBV2 and TRBJ2-3; TRBD1 might be the D (6 bases). V dropped 7 bases and J dropped 2 bases, with 22 bases sitting between them. The CDR3 is 17 residues long. The germline V gene encodes CDR1 SNHLY and CDR2 FYNNEI. The full variable domain, rest sourced from reference TRBV2 and TRBJ2-3, is EPEVTQTPSHQVTQMGQEVILRCVPISNHLYFYWYRQILGQKVEFLVSFYNNEISEKSEIFDDQFSVERPDGSNFTLKIRSTKLEDSAMYFCASMDRSWTELTDTQYFGPGTRLTVL.

In the case of this clone: Other DNA sequences of this sample code for an identical CDR3. V is TRBV7-9 and J is TRBJ1-1, with a possible D match to TRBD1 (5 bases). The CDR3 consists of 13 residues. Per the germline V gene, CDR1 is SEHNR and CDR2 is FQNEAQ (reference sequence). Trimming cost V 4 bases and J 1 base, with 7 bases left between them. CDR3 sequence: CASSSDRNTEAFF. For the CDR3, the DNA is TGTGCCAGCAGCTCCGACAGGAACACTGAAGCTTTCTTT. The whole variable domain, remainder taken from reference TRBV7-9 and TRBJ1-1, is DTGVSQNPRHKITKRGQNVTFRCDPISEHNRLYWYRQTLGQGPEFLTYFQNEAQLEKSRLLSDRFSAERPKGSFSTLEIQRTEQGDSAMYLCASSSDRNTEAFFGQGTRLTVV.

A single count supports this clone. This chain connects TRBV7-9 to TRBJ1-2; D not resolved. This CDR3 spans 14 amino acids. V lost 1 base and J lost 2, with 8 bases in between. Per germline, CDR1 SEHNR and CDR2 FQNEAQ (reference sequence). Here the CDR3 reads CASSLGTANYGYTF. For the CDR3, the DNA is TGTGCCAGCAGCTTAGGCACAGCAAACTATGGCTACACCTTC.

The chain recombines TRBV27 with TRBJ2-6; possibly TRBD2 for D (6 bases). The CDR3 length is 16 residues. V gave up 5 bases and J gave up 1 base, with 12 bases separating them. In germline, CDR1 is MNHEY, CDR2 SMNVEV (reference sequence). The CDR3 DNA follows: TGTGCCAGCAGTCGTGTGGGGACTTCTGGGGCCAACGTCCTGACTTTC. The encoded protein is CASSRVGTSGANVLTF.

This chain connects TRBV12-2 to TRBJ2-3; the table's D call TRBD1 went unverified against the DNA. TRBV12-2 represents a pseudogene. The CDR3 sequence is 15 residues long. The CDR3 DNA is TGTGCAAGTCGCCCCGTCCGCCGACACACAGATACGCAGTATTTT. Translated: CASRPVRRHTDTQYF.

Here the CDR3 DNA reads TGTGCCAGCAGCCAGGACAGGGTTAACTCCAATGAGCAGTTCTTC. Its translation: CASSQDRVNSNEQFF. This chain uses TRBV6-5 with TRBJ2-1; 8 bases match TRBD1. Germline values: CDR1 MNHEY, CDR2 SVGAGI. The CDR3 has 15 residues. V shed 6 bases and J 6 bases; nucleotides not matched to a gene: 10.

The CDR3 loop is CASSQDLSAQGYNEQFF. In DNA, the CDR3 is TGTGCCAGCAGCCAAGATCTGTCGGCCCAGGGGTACAATGAGCAGTTCTTC. The chain is built from TRBV3-1 (or the pseudogene TRBV3-2) and TRBJ2-1; the D gene is possibly TRBD1 (6 bases). The CDR3 consists of 17 residues. Trimming took 0 bases from V and 4 from J, leaving 16 bases between them. Germline assignment: CDR1 LGHDT and CDR2 YNNKEL (reference sequence).

The rearrangement uses TRBV12-3 or TRBV12-4 and TRBJ1-2, with TRBD1 matching 7 bases. The CDR3 has 13 amino acids. V shed 5 bases, J shed 8 bases, and the junction held 8 bases outside the gene matches. The CDR3 DNA follows: TGTGCCAGCAGTCAAGACAGGGTTCGAGGCTACACCTTC. Its translation is CASSQDRVRGYTF.